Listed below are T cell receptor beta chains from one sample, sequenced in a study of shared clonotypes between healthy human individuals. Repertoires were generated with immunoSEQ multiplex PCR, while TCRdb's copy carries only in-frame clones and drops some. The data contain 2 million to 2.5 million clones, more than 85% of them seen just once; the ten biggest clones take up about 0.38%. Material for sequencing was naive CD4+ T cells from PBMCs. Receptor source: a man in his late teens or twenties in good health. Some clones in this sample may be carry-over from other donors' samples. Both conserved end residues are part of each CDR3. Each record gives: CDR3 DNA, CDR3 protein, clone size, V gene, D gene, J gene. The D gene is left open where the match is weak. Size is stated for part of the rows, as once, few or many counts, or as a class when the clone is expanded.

CDR3nt: TGTGCCAGCACCCGACCGGGGACCCCTAACGAGCAGTACTTC; CDR3aa: CASTRPGTPNEQYF; abundance: once; v_gene: TRBV16; d_gene: .; j_gene: TRBJ2-7
CDR3nt: TGTGCCAGCAGTTTAGCGGGGGGAGTCTATGGCTACACCTTC; CDR3aa: CASSLAGGVYGYTF; abundance: once; v_gene: TRBV28; d_gene: .; j_gene: TRBJ1-2
CDR3nt: TGTGCCAGCAGGTCAGCGGGAGCCTCCTACAATGAGCAGTTCTTC; CDR3aa: CASRSAGASYNEQFF; abundance: .; v_gene: TRBV4-2; d_gene: TRBD2; j_gene: TRBJ2-1
CDR3nt: TGTGCTAGTGGTCCCGGGACAGGGAAAGCTAACTATGGCTACACCTTC; CDR3aa: CASGPGTGKANYGYTF; abundance: .; v_gene: TRBV12-5; d_gene: TRBD1; j_gene: TRBJ1-2
CDR3nt: TGCGCCAGCAGCACTTACGACGGTTCGAACACTGAAGCTTTCTTT; CDR3aa: CASSTYDGSNTEAFF; abundance: .; v_gene: TRBV5-1; d_gene: .; j_gene: TRBJ1-1
CDR3nt: TGTGCCAGCAGCTTAGATAGGGGACAGGGTAACGGGGGAGCTTTCTTT; CDR3aa: CASSLDRGQGNGGAFF; abundance: .; v_gene: TRBV11-2; d_gene: TRBD1; j_gene: TRBJ1-1
CDR3nt: TGTGCCAGCAGCGTAGTAGGGACTAGCGGCCCTCCGAAAGAGCAGTTCTTC; CDR3aa: CASSVVGTSGPPKEQFF; abundance: .; v_gene: TRBV9; d_gene: TRBD2; j_gene: TRBJ2-1
CDR3nt: TGTGCCAGCAGCGTAGATCCGGGGACAGTTGGAAACACCATATATTTT; CDR3aa: CASSVDPGTVGNTIYF; abundance: .; v_gene: TRBV9; d_gene: TRBD1; j_gene: TRBJ1-3
CDR3nt: TGCGCCAGCAGCCAGACAGGGTTGGGGTCTGGAAACACCATATATTTT; CDR3aa: CASSQTGLGSGNTIYF; abundance: .; v_gene: TRBV4-1; d_gene: TRBD1; j_gene: TRBJ1-3
CDR3nt: TGTGCCAGCAGTTTATATGGGCTGACTCCGAGCAGCAGTTTATATGGGCGTATCAATCAGCCCCAGCATTTT; CDR3aa: CASSLYGLTPSSSLYGRINQPQHF; abundance: .; v_gene: TRBV27; d_gene: .; j_gene: TRBJ1-5
CDR3nt: TGTGCCAGCGCCGGACGGGGGACGGCCGGGGAGCTGTTTTTT; CDR3aa: CASAGRGTAGELFF; abundance: .; v_gene: TRBV9; d_gene: .; j_gene: TRBJ2-2
CDR3nt: TGCGCCAGCAGCCCCGGACTAGCGGGAGGGTCTGATACGCAGTATTTT; CDR3aa: CASSPGLAGGSDTQYF; abundance: .; v_gene: TRBV5-1; d_gene: TRBD2; j_gene: TRBJ2-3
CDR3nt: TGTGCCAGCAGTGCGGAAAGATACACTGAAGCTTTCTTT; CDR3aa: CASSAERYTEAFF; abundance: .; v_gene: TRBV2; d_gene: .; j_gene: TRBJ1-1
CDR3nt: TGTGCCAGTAGTAGGGTGGCGGGAGGTAACTCTGGGGCCAACGTCCTGACTTTC; CDR3aa: CASSRVAGGNSGANVLTF; abundance: .; v_gene: TRBV19; d_gene: TRBD2; j_gene: TRBJ2-6
CDR3nt: TGTGCCAGCAGCAGGGGACTTTGGGGGTCAGAGACCCAGTACTTC; CDR3aa: CASSRGLWGSETQYF; abundance: .; v_gene: TRBV11-3; d_gene: .; j_gene: TRBJ2-5
CDR3nt: TGTGCCAGCTCCCTTGGACAGGAGTCCTACAATGAGCAGTTCTTC; CDR3aa: CASSLGQESYNEQFF; abundance: .; v_gene: TRBV18; d_gene: TRBD1; j_gene: TRBJ2-1
CDR3nt: TGTGCCAGCTCACAGGGACTAGCGGGAAACGGGGAGCTGTTTTTT; CDR3aa: CASSQGLAGNGELFF; abundance: .; v_gene: TRBV18; d_gene: TRBD2; j_gene: TRBJ2-2
CDR3nt: TGTGCCAGCAGTTACCAGGGCGGCTCCTACAATGAGCAGTTCTTC; CDR3aa: CASSYQGGSYNEQFF; abundance: .; v_gene: TRBV6-5; d_gene: .; j_gene: TRBJ2-1
CDR3nt: TGTGCCAGCAGCCGGACTAGCGGGACCTTCTACGAGCAGTACTTC; CDR3aa: CASSRTSGTFYEQYF; abundance: .; v_gene: TRBV11-2; d_gene: TRBD2; j_gene: TRBJ2-7
CDR3nt: TGTGCCAGCTCATCTCCTCTAGCGGGAACTTACAATGAGCAGTTCTTC; CDR3aa: CASSSPLAGTYNEQFF; abundance: .; v_gene: TRBV18; d_gene: TRBD2; j_gene: TRBJ2-1
CDR3nt: TGTGCCAGCAGCTTAGGACCGGGACTAGGGACTAGCGGGGGGAAAGAGACCCAGTACTTC; CDR3aa: CASSLGPGLGTSGGKETQYF; abundance: .; v_gene: TRBV7-7; d_gene: TRBD2; j_gene: TRBJ2-5
CDR3nt: TGCGCCAGCAGCTTCCGGACTGGCCAAGAGACCCAGTACTTC; CDR3aa: CASSFRTGQETQYF; abundance: .; v_gene: TRBV5-1; d_gene: .; j_gene: TRBJ2-5
CDR3nt: TGCGCCAGCAGCGAGGGACAGGCCTTCCGCTACACCTTC; CDR3aa: CASSEGQAFRYTF; abundance: few; v_gene: TRBV5-1; d_gene: TRBD1; j_gene: TRBJ1-2
CDR3nt: TGTGCCAGCAGCTTACAGGGAATGACTGAAGCTTTCTTT; CDR3aa: CASSLQGMTEAFF; abundance: .; v_gene: TRBV7-3; d_gene: .; j_gene: TRBJ1-1
CDR3nt: TGTGCCAGTAGTATGGACCCTAGCTGGGCAGATACGCAGTATTTT; CDR3aa: CASSMDPSWADTQYF; abundance: .; v_gene: TRBV19; d_gene: .; j_gene: TRBJ2-3
CDR3nt: TGTGCCAGCAGAACTACAGGACGGTCCTACGAGCAGTACTTC; CDR3aa: CASRTTGRSYEQYF; abundance: .; v_gene: TRBV28; d_gene: .; j_gene: TRBJ2-7
CDR3nt: TGTGCCAGCAGCTTCGATAATTGGGACAGGGACCAAGAGACCCAGTACTTC; CDR3aa: CASSFDNWDRDQETQYF; abundance: .; v_gene: TRBV7-2; d_gene: TRBD1; j_gene: TRBJ2-5
CDR3nt: TGTGCCAGCAGCCATTCTAGCGAGGGGGGGACCCAGTACTTC; CDR3aa: CASSHSSEGGTQYF; abundance: .; v_gene: TRBV5-4; d_gene: .; j_gene: TRBJ2-5
CDR3nt: TGTGCCAGCAGTAGGGGTTCAGGGAATACTGAAGCTTTCTTT; CDR3aa: CASSRGSGNTEAFF; abundance: .; v_gene: TRBV2; d_gene: .; j_gene: TRBJ1-1
CDR3nt: TGCGCCAGCAGCTTGGTTGGGGGGCGACGCGAGACCCAGTACTTC; CDR3aa: CASSLVGGRRETQYF; abundance: .; v_gene: TRBV5-1; d_gene: .; j_gene: TRBJ2-5
CDR3nt: TGTGCCAGCAGCCCTAGTCCGGGACTAGCGGGAGCCTTGGGGACCGGGGAGCTGTTTTTT; CDR3aa: CASSPSPGLAGALGTGELFF; abundance: .; v_gene: TRBV7-8; d_gene: TRBD2; j_gene: TRBJ2-2
CDR3nt: TGTGCCAGCAGCCCCCGCGGGGGCAATCAGCCCCAGCATTTT; CDR3aa: CASSPRGGNQPQHF; abundance: .; v_gene: TRBV7-2; d_gene: .; j_gene: TRBJ1-5
CDR3nt: TGTGCCTGGAGTGTACAGGGACAGTTCTCTGGAAACACCATATATTTT; CDR3aa: CAWSVQGQFSGNTIYF; abundance: .; v_gene: TRBV30; d_gene: TRBD1; j_gene: TRBJ1-3
CDR3nt: TGCGCCAGCAGCCGTTCGGGAATTAACACCGGGGAGCTGTTTTTT; CDR3aa: CASSRSGINTGELFF; abundance: .; v_gene: TRBV5-1; d_gene: .; j_gene: TRBJ2-2
CDR3nt: TGTGCCAGCAGCGTAAGCACCGCGGCAGGGTTGGACAATGAGCAGTTCTTC; CDR3aa: CASSVSTAAGLDNEQFF; abundance: .; v_gene: TRBV9; d_gene: .; j_gene: TRBJ2-1